The present entry profiles one TCR beta chain with its context. These data belong to a study of OX40 agonist ivuxolimab in advanced cancers. The wider study: With ivuxolimab, an agonistic anti-OX40 (CD134) antibody, patients were treated.

The CDR3 spans 16 residues. Trimming removed 3 bases from V and 1 base from J; junction bases left unmatched: 6. Germline lookup yields CDR1 LNHDA and CDR2 SQIVND (reference sequence). The table came from immunoSEQ multiplex PCR; TCRdb's copy has only in-frame clones and leaves some out. The sample has about 100,000 clones, 75% to 95% seen once. The sequence came from an adult with an advanced solid tumor such as melanoma, head and neck, liver or kidney cancer. This chain connects TRBV19 to TRBJ1-1; 9 bases are a match to TRBD1. The sample in question was CD4+ or CD8+ T cells sorted from blood, obtained in a trial of the OX40 agonist ivuxolimab. In DNA form, the CDR3 reads TGTGCCAGTAGTATTTTCCGGGGACAGGGGAACACTGAAGCTTTCTTT. Its protein product is CASSIFRGQGNTEAFF. The variable domain in full, with the rest retrieved from reference TRBV19 and TRBJ1-1, is DGGITQSPKYLFRKEGQNVTLSCEQNLNHDAMYWYRQDPGQGLRLIYYSQIVNDFQKGDIAEGYSVSREKKESFPLTVTSAQKNPTAFYLCASSIFRGQGNTEAFFGQGTRLTVV.